These 22 T cell receptor beta chains were sequenced from one sample in a study of PD-1 blockade in classical Hodgkin lymphoma. No patient escaped relapse after autologous stem cell transplantation, and brentuximab vedotin exposure varied. With magnetic negative selection, CD4+ T cells were purified from PBMCs that had been thawed. TCRdb's table, derived via immunoSEQ multiplex PCR, lists solely in-frame clones and lacks some. The sample carries 30,000 to 35,000 clones, 75% to 95% recorded once. Sequencing was performed on CD4+ T cells from blood, taken at baseline. These TCRs come from a human donor with classical Hodgkin lymphoma.

This sequence joins TRBV7-3 and TRBJ2-7; D possibly corresponds to TRBD2 (5 bases). This CDR3 is built from 15 residues. CDR1 and CDR2 (germline): SGHTA, FQGTGA. The germline V and J ends were trimmed by 2 bases and 5 bases, with 16 bases remaining between them. The CDR3 protein is CASSLAAGWVDEQYF. In DNA, the CDR3 is TGTGCCAGCAGCTTAGCTGCGGGTTGGGTAGACGAGCAGTACTTC.

The chain is built from TRBV7-6 and TRBJ2-7; 7 nucleotides align to TRBD2. CDR3 size: 15 residues. Per germline, CDR1 SGHVS and CDR2 FNYEAQ. The J segment lost 3 bases and the V segment lost 5 bases, leaving 10 bases of the junction unmatched. CDR3 loop: CASSPSPGGIYEQYF. CDR3 bases: TGTGCCAGCAGCCCTTCACCGGGAGGTATCTACGAGCAGTACTTC.

This chain uses TRBV29-1 with TRBJ2-7; 12 positions match TRBD2. The CDR3 is 13 amino acids. In germline, CDR1 is SQVTM, CDR2 ANQGSEA. J gave up 5 bases and V 8 bases, and 7 bases lay outside the gene matches. The CDR3 DNA follows: TGCAGCATTCGGACTAGCGGGAACCACGAGCAGTACTTC. Protein product: CSIRTSGNHEQYF.

The chain's CDR3 is CSARAGGEQYF. The DNA for the CDR3 is TGCAGTGCTCGGGCAGGCGGCGAGCAGTACTTC. The rearrangement uses TRBV20-1 and TRBJ2-7; D not resolved. This CDR3 has 11 residues. V was cut by 5 bases and J by 6 bases, with 11 bases left in between. The germline gives CDR1 DFQATT, CDR2 SNEGSKA (reference sequence).

V usage is TRBV19 and J usage is TRBJ2-7, with 7 bases matching TRBD1. The CDR3 totals 14 residues. The J segment lost 1 base and the V segment lost 6 bases, leaving 6 bases of the junction unmatched. Germline V CDR1 and CDR2: LNHDA, SQIVND (reference sequence). The CDR3 loop reads CASSIDRDSYEQYF. CDR3 in DNA: TGTGCCAGTAGCATCGACAGGGATTCCTACGAGCAGTACTTC.

The chain couples TRBV28 to TRBJ1-1; D is possibly TRBD1 (5 bases). CDR1 and CDR2 from the germline V gene are MDHEN and SYDVKM. This CDR3 contains 14 residues. Trimming removed 6 bases from V and 0 bases from J, with 11 bases in between. The CDR3 sequence is CASRVGGMNTEAFF. In nucleotides, the CDR3 is TGTGCCAGCAGAGTCGGGGGAATGAACACTGAAGCTTTCTTT.

This clone was recorded once. The chain employs TRBV10-2 and TRBJ2-5; possibly TRBD1 or TRBD2 for D (5 bases each). CDR1 is WSHSY and CDR2 is SAAADI in the germline V gene. The CDR3 is made up of 13 amino acids. The V gene lost 8 bases and the J gene lost 5 bases, with 15 bases spanning the gap. CDR3 protein: CASQTWGLETQYF. The CDR3 DNA sequence: TGCGCCAGCCAAACGTGGGGGTTGGAGACCCAGTACTTC.

This chain connects TRBV30 to TRBJ2-1; D call uncertain. The CDR3 length is 10 residues. Germline lookup yields CDR1 GTSNPN and CDR2 SVGIG (reference sequence). V was pared by 4 bases and J by 6 bases, with 4 bases between. This CDR3 reads CAWKRNEQFF. DNA for the CDR3: TGTGCCTGGAAACGCAATGAGCAGTTCTTC.

J is TRBJ2-1 and V is TRBV4-2; D is undetermined. The CDR3 contains 13 residues. CDR1 LGHNA and CDR2 YNFKEQ come from the germline V gene. The ends were cut back, 4 bases at V and 4 bases at J, with 8 bases in the middle. The CDR3 nucleotides read TGTGCCAGCAGCCCCCTAGGGTACAATGAGCAGTTCTTC. Translation: CASSPLGYNEQFF.

As regards this clone: One end of the junction does not line up with germline, which may come from a read error. This sequence joins TRBV20-1 and TRBJ1-3; no clear D. CDR1 is DFQATT, CDR2 SNEGSKA, per germline (reference sequence). This CDR3 spans 11 amino acids. This CDR3 is CSAHTGNTIYF. The CDR3 DNA sequence: TGCAGTGCTCACACTGGGAACACCATATATTTT.

This chain connects TRBV5-5 to TRBJ2-5; weak D call: TRBD2 (7 bases). The CDR3 sequence is 15 residues long. Germline CDR1 reads SGHKS; CDR2 reads YYEKEE (reference sequence). The V end was cut by 0 bases, the J end by 5 bases, with 14 bases between. The CDR3 sequence: CASSLDRGAGETQYF. In DNA, the CDR3 is TGTGCCAGCAGCTTGGACCGGGGGGCGGGGGAGACCCAGTACTTC.

This clone occurred a few times. The gene calls are TRBV18 and TRBJ2-3; 7 bases agree with TRBD2. CDR1 and CDR2 (germline): KGHSH, LQKENI. The CDR3 length is 18 residues. The V segment lost 3 bases and the J segment 5 bases; nucleotides outside the gene matches: 17. The CDR3 spells CASSPLPSLAEALDTQYF. In DNA form, the CDR3 reads TGTGCCAGCTCACCCCTCCCTTCCCTAGCGGAAGCGCTAGATACGCAGTATTTT.

The chain carries TRBV6-6 and TRBJ2-5, with D possibly TRBD1 on 6 matching bases. Trimming took off 5 bases at V and 5 bases at J, with 12 bases between the two ends. This CDR3 has 13 residues. CDR1 is MNHNY, CDR2 SVGAGI, per germline (reference sequence). CDR3 sequence: CASSKGGDETQYF. CDR3 coding DNA: TGTGCCAGCAGTAAAGGGGGAGATGAGACCCAGTACTTC.

V and J are TRBV29-1 and TRBJ2-1, with TRBD2 matching 7 bases. This CDR3 has 16 residues. The V segment lost 0 bases and the J segment 3 bases; nucleotides outside the gene matches: 8. Germline-derived CDR1 and CDR2 are SQVTM and ANQGSEA. The CDR3 DNA sequence: TGCAGCGTTGAAGACTCCGAGCGGGACTACTACAATGAGCAGTTCTTC. Translated, it gives CSVEDSERDYYNEQFF.

The rearrangement joins TRBV30 to TRBJ1-2, with D maybe TRBD1 (6 bases). The germline V and J ends were trimmed by 2 bases and 2 bases, with 15 bases remaining between them. Looked up from germline, CDR1 is GTSNPN and CDR2 is SVGIG (reference sequence). This CDR3 region has 15 residues. CDR3 loop: CAWSLTGRGNYGYTF. CDR3 nucleotides: TGTGCCTGGAGTCTCACGGGCAGGGGAAACTATGGCTACACCTTC.

V and J are TRBV10-3 and TRBJ2-1, with D uncertain. The V end lost 10 bases, the J end lost 0 bases, and 13 bases lay between the germline ends. Germline values: CDR1 ENHRY, CDR2 SYGVKD. This CDR3 is built from 14 residues. CDR3 nucleotides: TGTGCCACCCGAAACCCGAGCTCCTACAATGAGCAGTTCTTC. It specifies CATRNPSSYNEQFF.

The rearrangement uses TRBV2 and TRBJ1-1; D is unclear. V gave up 4 bases and J gave up 4 bases, with 1 base separating them. CDR1 and CDR2 (germline): SNHLY, FYNNEI. CDR3 length: 10 amino acids. CDR3 nucleotides: TGTGCCAGCAGTGCCACTGAAGCTTTCTTT. Translated: CASSATEAFF.

V and J are TRBV19 and TRBJ2-5; TRBD1 or TRBD2 may be the D gene (5 bases each). Germline V CDR1 and CDR2: LNHDA, SQIVND (reference sequence). This CDR3 has 14 residues. V lost 5 bases and J lost 4, with 14 bases in between. The CDR3, as DNA: TGTGCCAGTAGTCCTCGAGGGGCGGGAGAGACCCAGTACTTC. Its protein is CASSPRGAGETQYF. The full variable domain, its missing parts supplied by reference TRBV19 and TRBJ2-5, is DGGITQSPKYLFRKEGQNVTLSCEQNLNHDAMYWYRQDPGQGLRLIYYSQIVNDFQKGDIAEGYSVSREKKESFPLTVTSAQKNPTAFYLCASSPRGAGETQYFGPGTRLLVL.

V is TRBV6-6 and J is TRBJ2-3; D possibly corresponds to TRBD2 (5 bases). The germline CDR1 and CDR2 sequences are MNHNY and SVGAGI (reference sequence). Trimming left V 2 bases short and J 4 bases short, with 7 bases between. The CDR3 is made up of 13 amino acids. In nucleotides, the CDR3 is TGTGCCAGCAGTTACAACGGGGCAGATACGCAGTATTTT. It codes for CASSYNGADTQYF.

The chain joins TRBV28 to TRBJ1-2; 7 bases fit TRBD1. After removal of 5 bases from V and 8 bases from J, the junction contained 8 bases not matched to a gene. Germline-derived CDR1 and CDR2 are MDHEN and SYDVKM. CDR3 length equals 13 residues. CDR3 region: CASSPGQAGGYTF. Here the CDR3 DNA reads TGTGCCAGCAGTCCCGGACAGGCCGGGGGCTACACCTTC.

This chain uses TRBV4-2 with TRBJ2-1; 8 bases match TRBD2. This CDR3 is built from 17 residues. V lost 0 bases, J lost 5 bases, and 9 bases stayed unmatched. From germline, CDR1 is LGHNA and CDR2 YNFKEQ. The CDR3 spells CASSQEWNPRGDNEQFF. For the CDR3, the DNA is TGTGCCAGCAGCCAAGAATGGAACCCGCGGGGGGACAATGAGCAGTTCTTC.

The chain couples TRBV11-2 to TRBJ1-5; D gene unclear. V shed 2 bases and J shed 6 bases, with 11 bases lying between them. Germline V gene lookup returns CDR1 SGHAT and CDR2 FQNNGV. The CDR3 is made up of 14 amino acids. The CDR3 DNA reads TGTGCCAGCAGCTTAACCGCGGACGGTCAGCCCCAGCATTTT. Protein sequence: CASSLTADGQPQHF. Full variable domain (rest looked up from reference TRBV11-2 and TRBJ1-5): EAGVAQSPRYKIIEKRQSVAFWCNPISGHATLYWYQQILGQGPKLLIQFQNNGVVDDSQLPKDRFSAERLKGVDSTLKIQPAKLEDSAVYLCASSLTADGQPQHFGDGTRLSIL.